This T cell receptor beta chain was sequenced during a study of T cell changes during pregnancy in multiple sclerosis (dated by TCRdb to between 2018 and 2020). General notes on the study: The study looked at changes in the T cell repertoire across pregnancy in women with multiple sclerosis.

Library method: the immunoSEQ multiplex PCR assay. The table comes from immuneACCESS by way of TCRdb, which keeps in-frame sequences with V and J called. Part of the clones is missing from these tables; in studies checked, under half for an unresolved V gene and the rest for unknown reasons. The sample table holds tens of thousands of clones, of which approximately 95% were seen once. Together, the top ten hold about 1% of the sample. As regards this clone: Its antigen remains unidentified. No quality values exist for individual bases; no much larger clone is one base distant.

This specimen was peripheral blood, taken in the second trimester of pregnancy. This clonotype was obtained from a female donor in good health, enrolled as a control in a pregnancy study.

The nucleotide sequence reads as follows: TGTGCCAGCAGCCTACAGGGGTCACCCTACGAGCAGTACTTC. This translates into CASSLQGSPYEQYF. The sequence joins TRBV2 to TRBJ2-7; TRBD1 aligns with 7 central bases. Germline trimming: 6 bases from V, 2 bases from J; junction bases outside gene matches: 7. CDR1 SNHLY and CDR2 FYNNEI were looked up in the germline V gene. The CDR3 contains 14 residues, cysteine and phenylalanine counted. The DNA shown is the 42-base CDR3, in frame from base 1.